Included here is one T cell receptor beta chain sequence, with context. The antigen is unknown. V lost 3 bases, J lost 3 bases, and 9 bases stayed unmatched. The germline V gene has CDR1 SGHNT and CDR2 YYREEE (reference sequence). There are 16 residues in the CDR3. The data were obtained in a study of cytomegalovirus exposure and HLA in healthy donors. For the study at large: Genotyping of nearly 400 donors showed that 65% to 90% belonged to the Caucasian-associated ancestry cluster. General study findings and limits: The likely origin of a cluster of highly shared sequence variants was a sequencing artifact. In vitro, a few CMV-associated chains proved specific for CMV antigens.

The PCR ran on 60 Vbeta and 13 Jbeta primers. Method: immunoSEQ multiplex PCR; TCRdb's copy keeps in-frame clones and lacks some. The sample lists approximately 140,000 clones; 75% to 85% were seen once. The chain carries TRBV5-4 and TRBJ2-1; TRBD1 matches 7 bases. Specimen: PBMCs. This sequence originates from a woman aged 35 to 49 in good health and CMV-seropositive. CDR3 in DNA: TGTGCCAGCAGCTCCGATCCGACAGGGAACTACAATGAGCAGTTCTTC. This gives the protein CASSSDPTGNYNEQFF.